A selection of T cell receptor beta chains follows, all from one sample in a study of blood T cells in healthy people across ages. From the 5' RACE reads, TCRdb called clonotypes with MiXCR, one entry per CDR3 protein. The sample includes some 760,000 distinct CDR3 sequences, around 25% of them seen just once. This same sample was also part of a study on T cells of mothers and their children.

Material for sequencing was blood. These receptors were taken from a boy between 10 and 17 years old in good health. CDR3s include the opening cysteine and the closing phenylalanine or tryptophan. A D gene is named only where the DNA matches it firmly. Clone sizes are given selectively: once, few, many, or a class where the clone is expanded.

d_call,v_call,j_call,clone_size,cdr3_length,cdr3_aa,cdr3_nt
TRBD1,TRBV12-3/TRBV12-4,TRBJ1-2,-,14,CASSGGQSKYGYTF,TGTGCCAGCTCGGGGGGACAGAGCAAGTATGGCTACACCTTC
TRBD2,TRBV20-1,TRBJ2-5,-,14,CSAPTSGELETQYF,TGCAGTGCTCCGACTAGCGGGGAACTAGAGACCCAGTACTTC
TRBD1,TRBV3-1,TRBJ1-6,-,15,CASSTTGTGISPLHF,TGTGCCAGCAGTACTACCGGGACAGGGATATCACCCCTCCACTTT
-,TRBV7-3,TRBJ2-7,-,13,CASSLGGGSPQYF,TGTGCCAGCAGCTTAGGGGGCGGTTCTCCGCAGTACTTC
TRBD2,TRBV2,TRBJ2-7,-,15,CASSELAGGPSEQYF,TGTGCCAGCAGTGAACTAGCGGGGGGCCCGTCGGAGCAGTACTTC
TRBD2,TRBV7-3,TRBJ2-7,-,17,CASSLTGGGSRVYELYF,TGTGCCAGCAGCTTAACCGGCGGCGGGAGCAGGGTCTACGAGCTGTACTTC
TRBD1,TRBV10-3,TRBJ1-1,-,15,CAISESQGVSPEAFF,TGTGCCATCAGTGAGTCTCAGGGGGTGAGTCCTGAAGCTTTCTTT
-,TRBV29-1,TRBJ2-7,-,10,CSVRDYEQYF,TGCAGCGTGAGGGACTACGAGCAGTACTTC
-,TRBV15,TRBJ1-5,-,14,CATSSRDSNQPQHF,TGTGCCACCAGCAGCCGGGACAGCAATCAGCCCCAGCATTTT
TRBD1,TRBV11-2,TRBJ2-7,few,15,CASSLMAGGAGEQYF,TGTGCCAGCAGCTTAATGGCAGGGGGCGCGGGGGAGCAGTACTTC